Listed here are 13 T cell receptor beta chains from one sample, sequenced in a study of T cell repertoires in cytomegalovirus infection. TCRdb recomputed calls from the reads with MiXCR, one row per CDR3 protein. Of around 350,000 distinct CDR3 sequences listed, 18% are singletons. Source material: PBMCs. The receptors originated from a human donor in good health (CMV status not recorded). Some clones in this sample may be carry-over from other donors' samples.

A few counts support this clonotype. J is TRBJ2-1 and V is TRBV20-1; TRBD1 or TRBD2 may be the D gene (5 bases each). Germline V gene lookup returns CDR1 DFQATT and CDR2 SNEGSKA (reference sequence). Between the trimmed V and J ends, which lost 5 bases and 7 bases, there was a span of 12 bases. CDR3 length: 12 amino acids. The DNA of the CDR3 is TGCAGTGCTGGCCGAGGGACGAATGAGCAGTTCTTC. It codes for CSAGRGTNEQFF.

This clonotype showed up just a few times. The V call is TRBV4-1, the J call TRBJ2-7; 7 bases line up with TRBD2. V trimming: 1 base; J trimming: 3 bases; junction bases outside the gene matches: 15. Germline V gives CDR1 MGHRA, CDR2 YSYEKL. This CDR3 is 18 amino acids long. The CDR3 region is CASSQVVITVGEGYEQYF. The CDR3 DNA sequence: TGCGCCAGCAGCCAAGTAGTCATTACCGTTGGGGAGGGCTACGAGCAGTACTTC.

V and J are TRBV29-1 and TRBJ2-5; no firm D call. CDR1 and CDR2 (germline): SQVTM, ANQGSEA. Trimming pared 6 bases from V and 2 bases from J, leaving 10 bases between. The CDR3 is made up of 12 amino acids. This CDR3 is CSVPTGQETQYF. CDR3 DNA: TGCAGCGTACCCACTGGACAAGAGACCCAGTACTTC.

This clonotype has just a few counts. The chain couples TRBV5-1 to TRBJ1-2, with 7 nucleotides matching TRBD1. V lost 1 base, J lost 6 bases, and 12 bases stayed unmatched. The CDR3 runs to 16 residues. CDR1 SGHRS and CDR2 YFSETQ come from the germline V gene. The CDR3 here is CASSLSPVSQGDGYTF. DNA of the CDR3: TGCGCCAGCAGCTTGTCCCCTGTGAGCCAGGGGGATGGCTACACCTTC. The whole variable domain, filled in from reference TRBV5-1 and TRBJ1-2, reads KAGVTQTPRYLIKTRGQQVTLSCSPISGHRSVSWYQQTPGQGLQFLFEYFSETQRNKGNFPGRFSGRQFSNSRSEMNVSTLELGDSALYLCASSLSPVSQGDGYTFGSGTRLTVV.

The genes are TRBV2 and TRBJ2-1; D might be TRBD1 or TRBD2, each matching 6 bases. CDR3 size: 13 residues. V lost 6 bases and J lost 8, with 14 bases in between. Germline loops: CDR1 SNHLY, CDR2 FYNNEI. The CDR3: CASSSLGGDEQFF. As DNA, the CDR3 is TGTGCCAGCAGCTCACTGGGGGGCGATGAGCAGTTCTTC.

This clonotype has a count of ten or more. CDR3 in amino acids: CASTAHGAAGGEQYF. The CDR3 DNA reads as TGTGCCAGCACTGCACATGGGGCCGCGGGGGGGGAGCAGTACTTC. The J gene is TRBJ2-7, the V gene TRBV28; 9 bases are a match to TRBD2. The V segment lost 7 bases and the J segment 7 bases; nucleotides outside the gene matches: 14. The germline V gene has CDR1 MDHEN and CDR2 SYDVKM. This CDR3 is built from 15 residues.

This rearrangement joins TRBV28 to TRBJ1-5; D is unresolved. Germline loops: CDR1 MDHEN, CDR2 SYDVKM. The length of the CDR3 is 12 residues. With 4 bases removed from V and 6 bases from J, the gap between germline ends came to 7 bases. CDR3 sequence (DNA): TGTGCCAGCAGTTCCCTCCCTCAGCCCCAGCATTTT. Its protein product is CASSSLPQPQHF.

The genes are TRBV12-3 or TRBV12-4 and TRBJ1-2; D is unclear. This CDR3 has 8 residues. The V end lost 10 bases, the J end lost 6 bases, and 3 bases lay between the germline ends. The CDR3 DNA follows: TGTGCCATAGATGGCTACACCTTC. It translates to CAIDGYTF.

The chain links TRBV6-2 or TRBV6-3 to TRBJ2-1, with D perhaps matching TRBD1 (6 bases). The CDR3 spans 13 residues. V was pared by 5 bases and J by 8 bases, with 13 bases between. Germline lookup yields CDR1 MNHEY and CDR2 SVGEGT. CDR3 nucleotide sequence: TGTGCCAGCAGTCAGACTCCAGGGGATGAGCAGTTCTTC. It specifies CASSQTPGDEQFF.

The rearrangement links TRBV19 to TRBJ1-2; no clear D. V lost 7 bases and J lost 3, with 12 bases in between. The CDR3 length is 13 residues. Germline CDR1 LNHDA, CDR2 SQIVND (reference sequence). The CDR3 sequence: CASTPSAYYGYTF. The CDR3 DNA sequence: TGTGCCAGTACCCCATCGGCCTACTATGGCTACACCTTC.

The chain joins TRBV14 to TRBJ1-1; D is undetermined. Germline values: CDR1 SGHDN, CDR2 FVKESK. This CDR3 has 14 residues. The V end lost 2 bases, the J end lost 6 bases, and 13 bases lay between the germline ends. This CDR3 reads CASSQLSWIAEAFF. DNA of the CDR3: TGTGCCAGCAGCCAACTTTCTTGGATTGCTGAAGCTTTCTTT.

This clonotype was seen at least ten times. V and J are TRBV7-9 and TRBJ1-2; D perhaps matches TRBD1 (6 bases). Germline CDR1 is SEHNR and CDR2 is FQNEAQ (reference sequence). The CDR3 covers 15 residues. Trimming pared 5 bases from V and 1 base from J, leaving 14 bases between. The CDR3 bases are TGTGCCAGCAGCACTCCGACAGGCTTTAACTATGGCTACACCTTC. It codes for CASSTPTGFNYGYTF. Complete variable domain (other parts from reference TRBV7-9 and TRBJ1-2): DTGVSQNPRHKITKRGQNVTFRCDPISEHNRLYWYRQTLGQGPEFLTYFQNEAQLEKSRLLSDRFSAERPKGSFSTLEIQRTEQGDSAMYLCASSTPTGFNYGYTFGSGTRLTVV.

In its sample, this clonotype was seen a few times. The genes are TRBV29-1 and TRBJ1-1; unclear D gene. This CDR3 spans 13 amino acids. V lost 3 bases and J 0 bases, leaving 8 bases between the germline ends. The V gene's germline CDR1 is SQVTM and CDR2 ANQGSEA. The CDR3 is CSVDRTMNTEAFF. In DNA form, the CDR3 reads TGCAGCGTTGACAGAACTATGAACACTGAAGCTTTCTTT.